A single sample is the source of the 19 T cell receptor beta chains below, sequenced in a study of CD8 T cells in Susac syndrome. Random hexamers were used to reverse transcribe an amount of roughly 0.45 to 1 ug RNA. TCRdb re-derived calls from the immunoSEQ multiplex PCR reads in MiXCR, one entry per CDR3 protein. The sample has roughly 200,000 distinct CDR3 sequences, approximately 96% seen once. The sequencing input was CD4+ T cells from PBMCs. The source of these receptors is a human donor with multiple sclerosis.

The rearrangement uses TRBV4-2 and TRBJ1-5; D is perhaps TRBD1 (5 bases). This CDR3 contains 14 residues. Trimming removed 0 bases from V and 7 bases from J, with 10 bases in between. CDR1 LGHNA and CDR2 YNFKEQ come from the germline V gene. The CDR3 spells CASSQDWGVQPQHF. As DNA, the CDR3 is TGTGCCAGCAGCCAAGATTGGGGGGTGCAGCCCCAGCATTTT.

The chain employs TRBV12-3 or TRBV12-4 and TRBJ2-1; no reliable D call. V was shortened by 6 bases and J by 9 bases, with 9 bases between the two germline ends. The CDR3 is made up of 11 amino acids. The CDR3 region is CASRTLGEQFF. The DNA for the CDR3 is TGTGCCAGCAGAACCCTGGGTGAGCAGTTCTTC.

CDR3 region: CASSLRDLGDEKLFF. The CDR3 coding sequence is TGTGCCAGCAGCCTGCGGGACCTCGGAGATGAAAAACTGTTTTTT. The V and J genes are TRBV7-9 and TRBJ1-4; TRBD1 is a possible D gene (5 bases). CDR3 length equals 15 residues. Germline lookup yields CDR1 SEHNR and CDR2 FQNEAQ (reference sequence). V shed 5 bases and J shed 6 bases, with 16 bases lying between them. Full variable domain (outside the CDR3, taken from reference TRBV7-9 and TRBJ1-4): DTGVSQNPRHKITKRGQNVTFRCDPISEHNRLYWYRQTLGQGPEFLTYFQNEAQLEKSRLLSDRFSAERPKGSFSTLEIQRTEQGDSAMYLCASSLRDLGDEKLFFGSGTQLSVL.

With regard to this clonotype: The junction departs from the called germline gene at one end, perhaps through a read error. V gene TRBV29-1 combines with J gene TRBJ2-7; tentative D call: TRBD2 (6 bases). The germline gives CDR1 SQVTM, CDR2 ANQGSEA. The CDR3 sequence is 13 residues long. CDR3 in DNA: TGCAACGTTGAGACAGCGGTGGCGGGGGAGCAGTACTTC. Its translation is CNVETAVAGEQYF.

V usage is TRBV5-4 and J usage is TRBJ2-7, with 10 bases that match TRBD1. The length of the CDR3 is 13 residues. The germline gives CDR1 SGHNT, CDR2 YYREEE (reference sequence). With V trimmed by 9 bases and J by 3 bases, 6 bases remained unmatched. The CDR3 DNA follows: TGTGCCACCAACCGGGACAGGGGCTACGAGCAGTACTTC. Translation: CATNRDRGYEQYF.

The rearrangement links TRBV18 to TRBJ2-3, with 8 nucleotides matching TRBD1. The germline CDR1 and CDR2 sequences are KGHSH and LQKENI. After removal of 5 bases from V and 2 bases from J, the junction contained 6 bases not matched to a gene. This CDR3 has 15 residues. In nucleotides, the CDR3 is TGTGCCAGCTCAAGGACAGGGCCCTTCACAGATACGCAGTATTTT. It specifies CASSRTGPFTDTQYF. The full variable domain, completed using reference TRBV18 and TRBJ2-3, is NAGVMQNPRHLVRRRGQEARLRCSPMKGHSHVYWYRQLPEEGLKFMVYLQKENIIDESGMPKERFSAEFPKEGPSILRIQQVVRGDSAAYFCASSRTGPFTDTQYFGPGTRLTVL.

The chain has TRBV27 and TRBJ2-3; 11 bases are a match to TRBD2. The CDR3 is 16 amino acids. Germline loops: CDR1 MNHEY, CDR2 SMNVEV (reference sequence). V gave up 7 bases and J gave up 3 bases; unmatched junction bases: 9. The CDR3 is CASTLAGGPGTDTQYF. The CDR3, as DNA: TGTGCCAGCACCTTAGCGGGGGGGCCCGGGACAGATACGCAGTATTTT.

The chain links TRBV12-3 or TRBV12-4 to TRBJ2-6; D uncertain. V was cut by 6 bases and J by 7 bases, with 10 bases left in between. The CDR3 length is 13 residues. The DNA for the CDR3 is TGTGCCAGCAGCCCAGGAGTAGCCAACGTCCTGACTTTC. This gives the protein CASSPGVANVLTF.

The V gene is TRBV12-3 or TRBV12-4, the J gene TRBJ2-3; D is unresolved. This CDR3 comprises 12 residues. Trimming pared 5 bases from V and 3 bases from J, leaving 6 bases between. CDR3 nucleotides: TGTGCCAGCAGTAGGCGGACAGATACGCAGTATTTT. It encodes CASSRRTDTQYF.

The chain recombines TRBV20-1 with TRBJ2-5; no reliable D call. Germline CDR1 and CDR2: DFQATT and SNEGSKA (reference sequence). Between the trimmed V and J ends, which lost 6 bases and 4 bases, there was a span of 9 bases. The CDR3 totals 11 residues. The DNA for the CDR3 is TGCAGTGCGAGCCCTGCAGAGACCCAGTACTTC. This gives the protein CSASPAETQYF.

This chain links TRBV7-2 with TRBJ2-2; 7 bases are shared with TRBD2. In germline, CDR1 is SGHTA, CDR2 FQGNSA. With 5 bases clipped from V and 6 bases from J, the junction kept 9 bases outside the gene matches. There are 15 residues in the CDR3. CDR3 nucleotide sequence: TGTGCCAGCAGCGGCCGGGGGGACTTCTCCGGGGAGCTGTTTTTT. This sequence encodes CASSGRGDFSGELFF.

V gene TRBV30 combines with J gene TRBJ2-5, with D unclear. From germline, CDR1 is GTSNPN and CDR2 SVGIG (reference sequence). The CDR3 extends over 13 amino acids. V lost 2 bases, J lost 2 bases, and 9 bases lay in between. The chain's CDR3 is CAWSLGTQETQYF. The DNA of the CDR3 is TGTGCCTGGAGTCTAGGTACTCAAGAGACCCAGTACTTC.

The chain uses TRBV6-1 and TRBJ2-7; no reliable D call. Deletions cut 2 bases from V and 2 bases from J, with 10 bases between. CDR1 and CDR2 from the germline V gene are MNHNS and SASEGT. The CDR3 has 14 amino acids. This CDR3 reads CASSEYQSPYEQYF. DNA for the CDR3: TGTGCCAGCAGTGAATATCAAAGCCCCTACGAGCAGTACTTC.

The chain recombines TRBV7-2 with TRBJ2-1; possible D gene TRBD1, 6 bases. The length of the CDR3 is 17 residues. Germline CDR1 SGHTA, CDR2 FQGNSA. Between the trimmed V and J ends, which lost 4 bases and 2 bases, there was a span of 18 bases. The CDR3 sequence is CASSSNPTGIPYNEQFF. CDR3 nucleotide sequence: TGTGCCAGCAGCTCGAACCCAACAGGGATTCCCTACAATGAGCAGTTCTTC.

The gene calls are TRBV19 and TRBJ1-5, with no clear D. CDR3 size: 13 residues. V lost 0 bases and J 6 bases, leaving 6 bases between the germline ends. Germline V lookup: CDR1 LNHDA, CDR2 SQIVND (reference sequence). This CDR3 is CASSIEAFQPQHF. The CDR3 DNA reads TGTGCCAGTAGTATAGAGGCCTTTCAGCCCCAGCATTTT.

This chain links TRBV29-1 with TRBJ1-2; D may be TRBD1 (5 bases). The CDR3 contains 14 residues. Germline V gene lookup returns CDR1 SQVTM and CDR2 ANQGSEA. Trimming took 7 bases from V and 5 from J, leaving 20 bases between them. CDR3 nucleotides: TGCAGCGCCCGAGTCCTGAGAGGGACTTATGGCTACACCTTC. It translates to CSARVLRGTYGYTF. The full variable domain, with the rest looked up from reference TRBV29-1 and TRBJ1-2, is SAVISQKPSRDICQRGTSLTIQCQVDSQVTMMFWYRQQPGQSLTLIATANQGSEATYESGFVIDKFPISRPNLTFSTLTVSNMSPEDSSIYLCSARVLRGTYGYTFGSGTRLTVV.

V is TRBV25-1 and J is TRBJ2-1; no clear D. Germline CDR1 and CDR2: MGHDK and SYGVNS. This CDR3 has 16 residues. V was cut by 3 bases and J by 9 bases, with 21 bases left in between. This CDR3 reads CASSDDKMSLAGEQFF. In DNA, the CDR3 is TGTGCCAGCAGTGACGATAAGATGTCCCTCGCTGGTGAGCAGTTCTTC.

The genes are TRBV5-6 and TRBJ2-1; D call uncertain. With 4 bases removed from V and 3 bases from J, the gap between germline ends came to 8 bases. Germline CDR1 SGHDT, CDR2 YYEEEE. This CDR3 has 13 residues. CDR3 sequence (DNA): TGTGCCAGCAGCCCGACTGGCTACAATGAGCAGTTCTTC. This codes for CASSPTGYNEQFF.

This chain connects TRBV2 to TRBJ1-5; D is perhaps TRBD1 (6 bases). V lost 7 bases and J lost 0, with 7 bases in between. This CDR3 has 13 residues. Per germline, CDR1 SNHLY and CDR2 FYNNEI. CDR3 bases: TGTGCCAGCACCAGGGGTAGCAATCAGCCCCAGCATTTT. Its translation is CASTRGSNQPQHF.